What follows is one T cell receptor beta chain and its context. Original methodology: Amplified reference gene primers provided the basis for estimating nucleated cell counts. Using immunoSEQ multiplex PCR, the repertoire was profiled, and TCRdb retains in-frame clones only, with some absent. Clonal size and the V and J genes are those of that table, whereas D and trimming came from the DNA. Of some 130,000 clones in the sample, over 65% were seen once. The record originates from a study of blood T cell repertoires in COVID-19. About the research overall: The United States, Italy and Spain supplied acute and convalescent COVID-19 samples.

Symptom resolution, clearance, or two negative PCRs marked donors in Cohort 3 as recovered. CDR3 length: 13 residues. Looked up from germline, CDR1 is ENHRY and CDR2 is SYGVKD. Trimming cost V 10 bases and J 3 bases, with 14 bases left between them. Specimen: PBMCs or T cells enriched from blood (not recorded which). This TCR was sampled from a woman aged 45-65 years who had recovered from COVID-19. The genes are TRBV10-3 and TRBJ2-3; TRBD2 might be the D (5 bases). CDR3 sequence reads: CANSLGSTDTQYF. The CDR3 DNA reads TGTGCCAACTCGTTGGGGAGTACAGATACGCAGTATTTT.